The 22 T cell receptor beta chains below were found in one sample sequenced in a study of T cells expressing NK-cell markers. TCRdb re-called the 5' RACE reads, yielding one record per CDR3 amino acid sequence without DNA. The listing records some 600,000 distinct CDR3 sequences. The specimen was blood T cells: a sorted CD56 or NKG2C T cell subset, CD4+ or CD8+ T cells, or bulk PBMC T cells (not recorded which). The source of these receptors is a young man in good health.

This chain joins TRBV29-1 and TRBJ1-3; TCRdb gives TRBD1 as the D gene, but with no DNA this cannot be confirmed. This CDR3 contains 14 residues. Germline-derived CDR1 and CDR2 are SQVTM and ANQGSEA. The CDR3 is CSVEGREGGNTIYF.

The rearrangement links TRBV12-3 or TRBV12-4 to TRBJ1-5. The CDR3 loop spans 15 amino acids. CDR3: CASSLTEPINQPQHF.

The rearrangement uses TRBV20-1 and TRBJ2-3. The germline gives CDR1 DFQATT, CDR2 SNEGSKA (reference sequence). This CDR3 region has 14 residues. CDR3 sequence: CSAGGRTSTDTQYF.

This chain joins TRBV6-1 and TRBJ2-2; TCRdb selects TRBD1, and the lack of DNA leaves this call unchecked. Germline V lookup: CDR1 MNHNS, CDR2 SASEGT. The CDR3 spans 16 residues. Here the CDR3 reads CATRRGGNANTGELFF.

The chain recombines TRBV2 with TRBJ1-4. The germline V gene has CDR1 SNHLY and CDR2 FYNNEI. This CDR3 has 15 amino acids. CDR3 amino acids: CASSETASTNEKLFF.

CDR3 loop: CASRGRRDSPNYGYTF. This sequence joins TRBV7-9 and TRBJ1-2; TCRdb names TRBD1, which stays unverified in the absence of DNA. Germline loops: CDR1 SEHNR, CDR2 FQNEAQ (reference sequence). This CDR3 contains 16 residues.

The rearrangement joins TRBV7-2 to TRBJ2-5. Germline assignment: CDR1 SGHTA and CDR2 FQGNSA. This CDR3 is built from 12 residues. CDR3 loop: CASSLDIGTQYF.

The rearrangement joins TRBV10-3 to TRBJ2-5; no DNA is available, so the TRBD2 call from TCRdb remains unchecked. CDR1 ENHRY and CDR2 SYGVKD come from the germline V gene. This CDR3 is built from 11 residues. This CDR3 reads CAIKTSETQYF.

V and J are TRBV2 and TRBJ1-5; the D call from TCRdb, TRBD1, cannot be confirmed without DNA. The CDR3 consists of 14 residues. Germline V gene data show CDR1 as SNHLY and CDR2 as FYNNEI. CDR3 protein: CASLGDSSNQPQHF.

CDR3 amino acids: CASSPEVAGRIGTNEQFF. V is TRBV6-2 or TRBV6-3 and J is TRBJ2-1; TCRdb calls TRBD1, which cannot be checked without DNA. This CDR3 has 18 residues. Germline CDR1 is MNHEY and CDR2 is SVGEGT.

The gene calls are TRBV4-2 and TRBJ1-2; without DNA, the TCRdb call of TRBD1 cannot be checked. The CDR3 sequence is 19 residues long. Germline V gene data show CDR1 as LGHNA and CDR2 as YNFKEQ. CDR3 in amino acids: CASSQVKWEGQEANYGYTF.

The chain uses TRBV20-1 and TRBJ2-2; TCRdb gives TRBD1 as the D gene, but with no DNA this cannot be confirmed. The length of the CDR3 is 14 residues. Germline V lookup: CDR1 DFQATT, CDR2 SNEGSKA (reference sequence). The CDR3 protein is CSAEDRELTGELFF.

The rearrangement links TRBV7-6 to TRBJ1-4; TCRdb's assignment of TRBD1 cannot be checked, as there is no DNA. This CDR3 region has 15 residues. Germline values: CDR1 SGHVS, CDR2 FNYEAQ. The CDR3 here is CASSPTRDINEKLFF.

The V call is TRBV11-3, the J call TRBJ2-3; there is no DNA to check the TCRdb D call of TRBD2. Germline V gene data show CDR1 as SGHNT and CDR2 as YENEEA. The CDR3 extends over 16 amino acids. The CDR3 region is CASSGGLAGITDTQYF.

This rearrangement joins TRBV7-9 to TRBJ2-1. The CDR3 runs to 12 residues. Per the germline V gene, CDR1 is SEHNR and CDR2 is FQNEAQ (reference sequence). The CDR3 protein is CASSFNPHEQFF.

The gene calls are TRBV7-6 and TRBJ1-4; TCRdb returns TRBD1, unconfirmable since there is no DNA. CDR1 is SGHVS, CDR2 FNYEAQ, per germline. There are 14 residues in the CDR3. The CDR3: CASSNRGPNEKLFF. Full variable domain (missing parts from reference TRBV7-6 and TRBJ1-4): GAGVSQSPRYKVTKRGQDVALRCDPISGHVSLYWYRQALGQGPEFLTYFNYEAQQDKSGLPNDRFSAERPEGSISTLTIQRTEQRDSAMYRCASSNRGPNEKLFFGSGTQLSVL.

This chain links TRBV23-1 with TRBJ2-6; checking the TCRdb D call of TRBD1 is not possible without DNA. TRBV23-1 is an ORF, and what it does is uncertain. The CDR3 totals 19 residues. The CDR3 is CASSQLSSPTDSGANVLTF.

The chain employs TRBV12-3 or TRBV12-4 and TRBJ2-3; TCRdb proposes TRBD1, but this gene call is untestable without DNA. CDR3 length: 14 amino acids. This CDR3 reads CASSSGPSTDTQYF.

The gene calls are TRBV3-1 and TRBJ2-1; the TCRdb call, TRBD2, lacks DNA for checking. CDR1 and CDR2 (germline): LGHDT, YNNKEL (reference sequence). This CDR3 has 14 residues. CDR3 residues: CASRASGDYNEQFF.

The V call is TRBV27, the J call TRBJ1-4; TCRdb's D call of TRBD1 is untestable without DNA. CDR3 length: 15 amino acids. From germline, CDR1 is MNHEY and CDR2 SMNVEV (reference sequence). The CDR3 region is CASSLSMGLSEKLFF. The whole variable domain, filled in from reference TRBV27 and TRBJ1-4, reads EAQVTQNPRYLITVTGKKLTVTCSQNMNHEYMSWYRQDPGLGLRQIYYSMNVEVTDKGDVPEGYKVSRKEKRNFPLILESPSPNQTSLYFCASSLSMGLSEKLFFGSGTQLSVL.

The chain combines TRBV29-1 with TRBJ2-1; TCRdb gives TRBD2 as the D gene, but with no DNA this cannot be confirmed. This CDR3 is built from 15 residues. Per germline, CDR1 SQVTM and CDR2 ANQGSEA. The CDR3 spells CSVEKLAVTYNEQFF.

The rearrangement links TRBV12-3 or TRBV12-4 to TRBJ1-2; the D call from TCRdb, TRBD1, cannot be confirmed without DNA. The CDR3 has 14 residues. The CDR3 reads CASSLTAGGGGYTF.